This record looks at one T cell receptor beta chain sequence and its context. Its antigen has not been determined. No much larger clone exists at a distance of one base, and base qualities are not known. Looking up the germline V gene yields CDR1 KGHSH and CDR2 LQKENI. CDR3 length: 18 amino acids, cysteine to phenylalanine. The read is trimmed to its CDR3 DNA, 54 bases read in frame from base 1. Clipping removes 2 bases from V and 0 bases from J, with 4 as the unmatched junction base count. The data derive from a study of vaccination effects on CD4 cells after COVID-19 (dated by TCRdb to between 2021 and 2024). For the study in its entirety: In the ViraFEST assay, PBMC were stimulated with viral peptide pools, and antigen-specific CD4+ T cell clonotypes were then identified by expansion using TCR sequencing. Altogether, some ten COVID-19 convalescent patients and a few SARS-CoV-2-naive healthy vaccine recipients made up the full study. A few million PBMC per well were cultured with 9 to 10 ug/ml peptides in IMDM containing 5% human AB serum, around 10 IU/ml IL-2 and gentamicin. In a couple of convalescent patients, pre-vaccine samples were collected 16 days and one week ahead of the first dose, 142 and 148 days after COVID-19 diagnosis. The Oncomine TCR Beta short-read assay on an Illumina iSeq 100 was used to sequence cultures from other donors in the study. In both COVID-19 convalescent patients and infection-naive vaccine recipients, the study compared SARS-CoV-2 spike-specific CD4+ TCR repertoires from before mRNA vaccination with those from after it. Each participant received two doses of an mRNA SARS-CoV-2 vaccine, either BNT162b2 or mRNA-1273. Overall results and qualifications from the work: Among convalescent patients, the spike-reactive repertoire after vaccination was made up mainly of new vaccine-induced clones that were largely distinct from the clones induced by infection. The study was limited by a small number of convalescent patients and lacked early post-infection timepoints. Clones induced by infection and clones induced by vaccination both contracted markedly at late timepoints after vaccination, which fits with T cell responses waning over time.

After less than 13 days of culture, CD4+ T cells were isolated with the EasySep CD4+ T cell isolation kit. Convalescent patients had PCR-confirmed SARS-CoV-2 infection between March and December 2020, before Alpha, Beta and Delta variants emerged in the United States. On days 3 and 7, half of the culture medium was replaced with fresh IL-2-containing medium. Unless otherwise noted, each peptide stimulation condition was cultured in triplicate wells. PBMC were separated from whole blood using Ficoll-Paque Plus gradient centrifugation and were then either cryopreserved at -140C or used fresh. The QIAamp micro DNA kit was used to extract genomic DNA from the cultured CD4+ T cells. Libraries were constructed by the immunoSEQ multiplex PCR assay. TCR beta CDR3 sequencing was performed on DNA from the cultured, isolated CD4+ T cells. The original pipeline was this. Non-productive TCR sequences were removed, reads were trimmed to the CDR3 region, and CDR3s of at least 7 amino acids were retained. Antigen-specific clonotypes were identified using the MANAFEST web app by comparison of expansion in peptide wells against reference cultures. To count as positive, a clone had to show expansion at FDR<0.05 compared with the reference and with all other wells, an odds ratio above 5, and a frequency above 0.1% in two replicate wells. Cross-reactive clonotypes were defined as significantly expanded in SARS-CoV-2 spike wells and in at least one common cold coronavirus spike condition. Levenshtein distance calculated with the stringdist R package was used to assess CDR3 similarity, and unrooted trees were constructed with ape in R 3.6.1. Sourced from immuneACCESS, this table was stored by TCRdb with only in-frame sequences that have V and J called. A share of the clones is absent; for the studies checked, an unresolved V gene accounts for under half, and the remainder has no known explanation. For V, J and clone size, that table is used; D and trimming come from the DNA. For this sample the table gives about 45,000 clones, of which about 70% were detected only once. The ten largest make up roughly 7.8% of the sample.

The V and J genes are TRBV18 and TRBJ2-6; 10 central bases correspond to TRBD2. This TCR came from a human donor who had a prior SARS-CoV-2 infection. The sample consisted of CD4+ T cells from PBMCs cultured without peptide, taken before COVID-19 vaccination. The CDR3 region has the sequence CASSPWASGSSGANVLTF. The nucleotides read TGTGCCAGCTCACCATGGGCTAGCGGGAGCTCTGGGGCCAACGTCCTGACTTTC.